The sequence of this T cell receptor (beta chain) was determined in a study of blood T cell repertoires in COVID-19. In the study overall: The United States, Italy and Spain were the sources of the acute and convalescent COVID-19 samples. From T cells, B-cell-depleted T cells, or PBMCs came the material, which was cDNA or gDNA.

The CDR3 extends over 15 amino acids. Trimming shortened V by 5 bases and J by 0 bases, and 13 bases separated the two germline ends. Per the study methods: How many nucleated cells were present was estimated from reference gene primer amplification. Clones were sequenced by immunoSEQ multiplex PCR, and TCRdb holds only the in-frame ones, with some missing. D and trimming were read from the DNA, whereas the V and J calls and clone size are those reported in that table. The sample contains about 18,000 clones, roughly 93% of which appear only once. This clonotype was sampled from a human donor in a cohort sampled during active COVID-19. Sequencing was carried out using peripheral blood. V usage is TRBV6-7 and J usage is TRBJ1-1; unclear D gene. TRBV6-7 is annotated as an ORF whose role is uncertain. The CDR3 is CASSHRGILNTEAFF. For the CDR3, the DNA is TGTGCCAGCAGTCACCGAGGGATATTGAACACTGAAGCTTTCTTT.